This T cell receptor (beta chain) was recorded in a study of control samples from healthy donors and cancer patients. The CDR3 spans 17 residues. After removal of 1 base from V and 5 bases from J, the junction contained 12 bases not matched to a gene. The V gene's germline CDR1 is MNHEY and CDR2 SMNVEV (reference sequence). Clones were sequenced by immunoSEQ multiplex PCR, and TCRdb holds only the in-frame ones, with some missing. The data contain about 95,000 clones, about nine tenths of them singletons. Sequencing used blood. The sequence was obtained from a woman in her 70s in good health. This chain links TRBV27 with TRBJ1-2; 8 nucleotides align to TRBD1. This CDR3 reads CASSLYGQGGGWYGYTF. The CDR3 bases are TGTGCCAGCAGTTTATATGGACAGGGAGGTGGATGGTATGGCTACACCTTC.